The T cell receptor (beta chain) described here comes from a study of OX40 agonist ivuxolimab in advanced cancers. The CDR3 covers 13 residues. Between the trimmed V and J ends, which lost 3 bases and 8 bases, there was a span of 12 bases. Germline-derived CDR1 and CDR2 are SGDLS and YYNGEE. Repertoires were generated with immunoSEQ multiplex PCR, while TCRdb's copy carries only in-frame clones and drops some. The sample includes 35,000 to 55,000 clones, roughly 85% of them seen just once. The sequence came from an adult with an advanced solid tumor such as melanoma, head and neck, liver or kidney cancer. The V call is TRBV9, the J call TRBJ1-5, with a weak D call TRBD1 (6 bases). The source was CD4+ or CD8+ T cells sorted from blood, collected in a trial of the OX40 agonist ivuxolimab. CDR3 sequence (DNA): TGTGCCAGCAGCGCGGGGGGCGCCGAGCCCCAGCATTTT. Its translation: CASSAGGAEPQHF.